Shown below are 16 T cell receptor beta chains from a single sample sequenced in a study of T-cell reconstitution after alpha-beta-depleted transplantation in children. Preparation of the TCRbeta library involved a method that used unique molecular identifiers. TCRdb used MiXCR to reprocess the PCR reads, holding one entry per CDR3 protein. The table shows about 440,000 distinct CDR3 sequences, with roughly 43% occurring only once. This specimen was PBMCs, taken before TCRalphabeta/CD19-depleted stem cell transplant. The receptors stem from a girl aged 2 to 10 with aplastic anemia, due to receive a stem cell transplant.

The sample holds a few counts of this clonotype. V gene TRBV7-2 combines with J gene TRBJ2-1, with D uncertain. The ends were cut back, 1 base at V and 4 bases at J, with 8 bases in the middle. Germline CDR1 reads SGHTA; CDR2 reads FQGNSA. CDR3 length: 14 residues. The CDR3 DNA reads as TGTGCCAGCAGCTTAGGACGCGTATACAATGAGCAGTTCTTC. The encoded protein is CASSLGRVYNEQFF. Using reference TRBV7-2 and TRBJ2-1 for the parts outside the CDR3, the full variable domain is GAGVSQSPSNKVTEKGKDVELRCDPISGHTALYWYRQSLGQGLEFLIYFQGNSAPDKSGLPSDRFSAERTGGSVSTLTIQRTQQEDSAVYLCASSLGRVYNEQFFGPGTRLTVL.

V usage is TRBV28 and J usage is TRBJ1-1; D remains ambiguous. From germline, CDR1 is MDHEN and CDR2 SYDVKM. The CDR3 loop spans 13 amino acids. V was shortened by 3 bases and J by 8 bases, with 13 bases between the two germline ends. The CDR3 is CASSLEGRREAFF. The DNA of the CDR3 is TGTGCCAGCAGTTTGGAGGGCAGGAGGGAAGCTTTCTTT. The complete variable domain, with remaining parts taken from reference TRBV28 and TRBJ1-1, reads DVKVTQSSRYLVKRTGEKVFLECVQDMDHENMFWYRQDPGLGLRLIYFSYDVKMKEKGDIPEGYSVSREKKERFSLILESASTNQTSMYLCASSLEGRREAFFGQGTRLTVV.

This clonotype was observed a few times. The rearrangement uses TRBV20-1 and TRBJ2-3; 7 bases fit TRBD1. V trimming: 6 bases; J trimming: 1 base; junction bases outside the gene matches: 7. CDR3 length equals 14 residues. In germline, CDR1 is DFQATT, CDR2 SNEGSKA (reference sequence). Here the CDR3 DNA reads TGCAGTGCCGATCCCGACAGGGGCACAGATACGCAGTATTTT. It translates to CSADPDRGTDTQYF.

There are a few counts of this clonotype. The rearrangement links TRBV7-2 to TRBJ2-1, with 7 bases lining up with TRBD1. V was pared by 2 bases and J by 4 bases, with 11 bases of the junction left unmatched. The CDR3 consists of 17 residues. Per the germline V gene, CDR1 is SGHTA and CDR2 is FQGNSA. CDR3 sequence reads: CASSLHLPGQTYNEQFF. CDR3 sequence (DNA): TGTGCCAGCAGCTTACACCTACCGGGACAGACGTACAATGAGCAGTTCTTC.

The V gene is TRBV20-1, the J gene TRBJ2-7; the match to TRBD2 covers 9 bases. With 6 bases clipped from V and 2 bases from J, the junction kept 5 bases outside the gene matches. Germline-derived CDR1 and CDR2 are DFQATT and SNEGSKA (reference sequence). There are 13 residues in the CDR3. The CDR3 region has the DNA TGCAGTGCCAAGACTAGCGGAACCTACGAGCAGTACTTC. Translated: CSAKTSGTYEQYF.

Turning to this clonotype: One junction end disagrees with the germline gene, perhaps due to a read error. The chain links TRBV4-1 to TRBJ2-7; TRBD1 aligns across 10 bases. There are 15 residues in the CDR3. Looked up from germline, CDR1 is MGHRA and CDR2 is YSYEKL. As DNA, the CDR3 is TGCGCCAGCAGCCAAGTAGGGGACAGGGGACCGCATCACAACTTC. It translates to CASSQVGDRGPHHNF.

This chain uses TRBV11-2 with TRBJ1-1, with 7 bases identical to TRBD1. The ends lost 7 bases at V and 0 bases at J; junction bases unmatched: 8. Looked up from germline, CDR1 is SGHAT and CDR2 is FQNNGV. This CDR3 is 15 amino acids long. CDR3 protein: CASNPRTGLNTEAFF. CDR3 DNA: TGTGCCAGCAACCCACGGACAGGATTGAACACTGAAGCTTTCTTT.

The chain links TRBV7-8 to TRBJ2-1; D possibly matches TRBD1 or TRBD2 (5 bases each). The germline V and J ends were trimmed by 2 bases and 7 bases, with 18 bases remaining between them. The germline V gene has CDR1 SGHVS and CDR2 FQNEAQ. CDR3 length equals 16 residues. The CDR3 protein is CASSLPSGPLGNEQFF. The CDR3 nucleotides are TGTGCCAGCAGCTTACCTTCGGGACCCCTGGGGAATGAGCAGTTCTTC.

This clonotype was counted a few times. The chain combines TRBV10-3 with TRBJ2-7, with TRBD2 as a possible D gene (5 bases). The CDR3 length is 9 residues. Trimming removed 10 bases from V and 7 bases from J, with 8 bases in between. From germline, CDR1 is ENHRY and CDR2 SYGVKD. The CDR3 spells CATGEEQYF. Written as DNA, the CDR3 is TGTGCCACCGGGGAGGAGCAGTACTTC.

On this clonotype: It is unclear where the CDR3 begins or ends on the DNA, so no DNA is shown, and the CDR3 is as TCRdb lists it. This chain joins TRBV12-3 or TRBV12-4 and TRBJ1-3; the table's TRBD1 call for D was not verified on the DNA. The CDR3 is 13 amino acids long, termini counted. The CDR3 is CASSSGQGNTIYF.

This clonotype was picked up a small number of times. The rearrangement joins TRBV15 to TRBJ1-1; D uncertain. This CDR3 region has 15 residues. Between the trimmed V and J ends, which lost 0 bases and 2 bases, there was a span of 10 bases. Germline-derived CDR1 and CDR2 are LNHNV and YYDKDF (reference sequence). CDR3: CATSRDSQINTEAFF. The CDR3 region has the DNA TGTGCCACCAGCAGAGATAGTCAGATTAACACTGAAGCTTTCTTT. Complete variable domain (other parts from reference TRBV15 and TRBJ1-1): DAMVIQNPRYQVTQFGKPVTLSCSQTLNHNVMYWYQQKSSQAPKLLFHYYDKDFNNEADTPDNFQSRRPNTSFCFLDIRSPGLGDTAMYLCATSRDSQINTEAFFGQGTRLTVV.

There are many counts of this clonotype. The rearrangement links TRBV5-1 to TRBJ2-7, with D tentatively TRBD1 or TRBD2 (5 bases each). CDR1 and CDR2 (germline): SGHRS, YFSETQ. V was clipped by 4 bases and J by 0 bases, with 11 bases between them. This CDR3 region has 14 residues. The CDR3 DNA is TGCGCCAGCAGCGACGTCGGGGCCTCCTACGAGCAGTACTTC. Its protein product is CASSDVGASYEQYF.

The chain employs TRBV28 and TRBJ2-7, with TRBD1 matching over 8 bases. CDR1 MDHEN and CDR2 SYDVKM come from the germline V gene. The CDR3 consists of 15 residues. V gave up 3 bases and J gave up 3 bases; unmatched junction bases: 7. CDR3 bases: TGTGCCAGCAGTTTTGTCGGGACAGGTTTCTACGAGCAGTACTTC. This translates into CASSFVGTGFYEQYF.

This clonotype was seen ten or more times. The gene calls are TRBV5-1 and TRBJ2-2; D is undetermined. The V gene's germline CDR1 is SGHRS and CDR2 YFSETQ. The CDR3 loop spans 13 amino acids. V lost 4 bases and J 7 bases, leaving 11 bases between the germline ends. CDR3 coding DNA: TGCGCCAGCAGCCCCGACTCGATCGGGGAGCTGTTTTTT. Protein sequence: CASSPDSIGELFF.

This clonotype occurred many times. This rearrangement joins TRBV4-3 to TRBJ2-1; 11 nucleotides match TRBD2. Unmatched junction bases numbered 5, after V lost 1 base and J lost 9 bases. Germline CDR1 is LGHNA and CDR2 is YSLEER. The CDR3 length is 15 residues. In nucleotides, the CDR3 is TGCGCCAGCAGCCAAGGGGTAGCGGGAGGGGGTGAGCAGTTCTTC. Protein: CASSQGVAGGGEQFF.

This chain joins TRBV7-9 and TRBJ1-4; weak D call: TRBD1 (5 bases). The CDR3 spans 16 residues. The V gene's germline CDR1 is SEHNR and CDR2 FQNEAQ (reference sequence). Trimming removed 6 bases at V and 4 bases at J, with 18 bases between. CDR3 coding DNA: TGTGCCAGCAGTCTGTGGTCGGGGGTGTTTAATGAAAAACTGTTTTTT. This sequence encodes CASSLWSGVFNEKLFF.